One sample yielded the 7 T cell receptor beta chains listed below, sequenced in a study of Ad26.COV2.S vaccination and SARS-CoV-2 variants. Treatment here: around 19 received Ad26.COV2.S at low or high dose, single or two shots; roughly 5 received placebo; per-sample allocation not given. Vaccine and placebo recipients were sampled on day 63 after the first injection. TCRdb keeps only in-frame clones here, not all; method: immunoSEQ multiplex PCR. The profile covers 500,000 or so clones, with roughly nine tenths appearing a single time and more than 10% taken by the ten largest. The source was peripheral blood, collected in a trial of Ad26.COV2.S vaccine versus placebo. These receptors came from a person between 18 and 65 years old who received the Ad26.COV2.S COVID-19 vaccine or a placebo.

J is TRBJ1-1 and V is TRBV6-6, with a possible D match to TRBD1 (5 bases). This CDR3 has 14 amino acids. Germline CDR1 reads MNHNY; CDR2 reads SVGAGI (reference sequence). Trimming left V 0 bases short and J 4 bases short, with 9 bases between. The CDR3 DNA is TGTGCCAGCAGTTACTCGAAAGGGGTCACTGAAGCTTTCTTT. As protein: CASSYSKGVTEAFF.

V and J are TRBV29-1 and TRBJ1-3; D gene ambiguous. The V and J ends lost 7 bases and 3 bases respectively, with 7 bases between them. Per germline, CDR1 SQVTM and CDR2 ANQGSEA. The CDR3 contains 11 residues. CDR3 sequence reads: CSAFLGNTIYF. The DNA for the CDR3 is TGCAGCGCCTTCCTTGGAAACACCATATATTTT.

The V call is TRBV5-1, the J call TRBJ2-7, with no clear D. Germline assignment: CDR1 SGHRS and CDR2 YFSETQ. Trimming took 0 bases from V and 6 from J, leaving 13 bases between them. This CDR3 is built from 14 residues. The CDR3: CASSLVQATGEQYF. The DNA for the CDR3 is TGCGCCAGCAGCTTGGTTCAGGCAACCGGCGAGCAGTACTTC.

This clone was counted once. This chain joins TRBV5-4 and TRBJ1-1; a weak D match, TRBD1 (6 bases). This CDR3 has 16 amino acids. The germline gives CDR1 SGHNT, CDR2 YYREEE (reference sequence). V shed 4 bases and J shed 0 bases, with 16 bases lying between them. The CDR3 is CASSLNPTGVNTEAFF. In nucleotides, the CDR3 is TGTGCCAGCAGCCTAAATCCGACAGGAGTGAACACTGAAGCTTTCTTT.

With regard to this clone: Other DNA sequences in this specimen translate into the identical CDR3. The CDR3 DNA reads TGTGCCAGCTCACCGGGCGGAGGGAACTATGGCTACACCTTC. Residues: CASSPGGGNYGYTF. V gene TRBV18 combines with J gene TRBJ1-2, with D uncertain. Germline V CDR1 and CDR2: KGHSH, LQKENI. Trimming took off 3 bases at V and 2 bases at J, with 10 bases between the two ends. The length of the CDR3 is 14 residues.

The chain uses TRBV3-1 (or the pseudogene TRBV3-2) and TRBJ2-7; a possible D gene is TRBD1 (6 bases). There are 13 residues in the CDR3. The V gene's germline CDR1 is LGHDT and CDR2 YNNKEL (reference sequence). V dropped 4 bases and J dropped 2 bases, with 9 bases sitting between them. As DNA, the CDR3 is TGTGCCAGCAGCCCGCGACAGGCCTACGAGCAGTACTTC. It specifies CASSPRQAYEQYF.

This rearrangement joins TRBV20-1 to TRBJ1-1; D is ambiguous. The germline V gene has CDR1 DFQATT and CDR2 SNEGSKA (reference sequence). V was pared by 7 bases and J by 0 bases, with 6 bases between. This CDR3 comprises 11 residues. This CDR3 reads CSGAMNTEAFF. DNA for the CDR3: TGCAGTGGCGCTATGAACACTGAAGCTTTCTTT.